This TCR beta chain was identified during a study of blood T cell repertoires in COVID-19. On the study more broadly: The cDNA or gDNA used as material had been derived from T cells, B-cell-depleted T cells, or PBMCs.

This CDR3 has 15 amino acids. Trimming took 6 bases from V and 3 from J; bases not matched to a gene: 4. Germline values: CDR1 SGHRS, CDR2 YFSETQ. Generated by immunoSEQ multiplex PCR, the TCRdb table keeps only in-frame clones and is missing some. The sample has around 180,000 clones, roughly 79% seen once; the top ten hold 9.5% to 15%. Sequences were obtained from peripheral blood. The J gene is TRBJ2-2, the V gene TRBV5-1, with 11 bases that match TRBD2. The TCR originated in a woman older than 75 with COVID-19, enrolled during active disease. CDR3 nucleotide sequence: TGCGCCAGCACCGGGACTAGCGGCTACACCGGGGAGCTGTTTTTT. Translation gives CASTGTSGYTGELFF.